This T cell receptor (beta chain) was recovered during a study of vaccination effects on CD4 cells after COVID-19. Some clones are missing from TCRdb's copy, which holds only in-frame ones; the method was immunoSEQ multiplex PCR. The repertoire includes about 27,000 clones, approximately 80% of them detected once, and 15% to 20% sits in the top ten. Unmatched junction bases numbered 6, after V lost 5 bases and J lost 6 bases. This CDR3 spans 14 amino acids. The V gene's germline CDR1 is LNHNV and CDR2 YYDKDF (reference sequence). Before any sequencing was done, the ViraFEST assay used viral peptide pools to expand antigen-specific CD4+ T cells. Isolation of CD4+ T cells took place after about nine days of culture. Sometime from March through December 2020, the person acquired a SARS-CoV-2 infection that PCR confirmed. Note on this clone: Its specificity is not known.

The sequences come from CD4+ T cells from PBMCs cultured with HCoV-NL63 spike peptides, collected before COVID-19 vaccination. The chain is built from TRBV15 and TRBJ1-1, with 10 bases matching TRBD1. The sequence came from a human donor who had a prior SARS-CoV-2 infection. The CDR3 coding sequence is TGTGCCACCAGCGTTGGACAGGGGGGACCTGAAGCTTTCTTT. Translating it yields CATSVGQGGPEAFF. The full variable domain, in which reference TRBV15 and TRBJ1-1 provide the parts outside the CDR3, is DAMVIQNPRYQVTQFGKPVTLSCSQTLNHNVMYWYQQKSSQAPKLLFHYYDKDFNNEADTPDNFQSRRPNTSFCFLDIRSPGLGDTAMYLCATSVGQGGPEAFFGQGTRLTVV.